The 3 T cell receptor beta chains in this list originate from one sample, sequenced in a study of cytomegalovirus exposure and HLA in healthy donors. PCR employed 60 Vbeta and 13 Jbeta primers. Here immunoSEQ multiplex PCR was the method, and the copy in TCRdb shows in-frame clones only, minus some. Among 140,000 or so clones, 80% to 85% were seen once, and the ten largest hold almost 2.5%. Sequencing was done on a sample of PBMCs. Receptors were obtained from a boy aged 2 to 10 in good health and CMV-seronegative.

This chain connects TRBV25-1 to TRBJ2-5, with D maybe TRBD1 (5 bases). This CDR3 has 17 amino acids. Trimming left V 3 bases short and J 0 bases short, with 17 bases between. CDR1 is MGHDK, CDR2 SYGVNS, per germline. Here the CDR3 reads CASSELLSRQHQETQYF. As DNA, the CDR3 is TGTGCCAGCAGTGAGCTTTTGAGTAGACAGCACCAAGAGACCCAGTACTTC.

The V call is TRBV27, the J call TRBJ1-4; 8 nucleotides match TRBD1. The length of the CDR3 is 13 residues. The germline V gene encodes CDR1 MNHEY and CDR2 SMNVEV (reference sequence). V shed 6 bases, J shed 8 bases, and the junction held 5 bases outside the gene matches. The CDR3 coding sequence is TGTGCCAGCAGGCCCTGGGACAGGGAAAAACTGTTTTTT. Translation: CASRPWDREKLFF.

This clone was seen just once. The chain carries TRBV25-1 and TRBJ2-2, with D tentatively TRBD2 (5 bases). CDR1 and CDR2 from the germline V gene are MGHDK and SYGVNS. The CDR3 extends over 11 amino acids. V was cut by 7 bases and J by 6 bases, with 6 bases left in between. CDR3 DNA: TGTGCCAGCAAGGAGGCCGGGGAGCTGTTTTTT. Translated: CASKEAGELFF.